Each of the 13 T cell receptor beta chains below was sequenced from the same sample in a study of blood T cell repertoires in COVID-19. TCRdb's copy holds only in-frame clones and misses some; the assay was immunoSEQ multiplex PCR. This sample carries 300,000 to 450,000 clones, 88% of them seen once, and the ten largest clones take approximately 1.2%. Material for sequencing was PBMCs or T cells enriched from blood (not recorded which). The source of these receptors is a woman between 18 and 29 years old who had recovered from COVID-19.

V is TRBV14 and J is TRBJ1-1, with D perhaps matching TRBD1 (5 bases). From germline, CDR1 is SGHDN and CDR2 FVKESK. Deletions cut 4 bases from V and 4 bases from J, with 10 bases between. There are 13 residues in the CDR3. The CDR3 bases are TGTGCCAGCAGCCTGCAGGGTTTCACTGAAGCTTTCTTT. Amino acids: CASSLQGFTEAFF. The variable domain in full, completed from reference TRBV14 and TRBJ1-1, reads EAGVTQFPSHSVIEKGQTVTLRCDPISGHDNLYWYRRVMGKEIKFLLHFVKESKQDESGMPNNRFLAERTGGTYSTLKVQPAELEDSGVYFCASSLQGFTEAFFGQGTRLTVV.

This chain uses TRBV14 with TRBJ2-7; D might be TRBD1 (6 bases). This CDR3 has 14 amino acids. V dropped 4 bases and J dropped 2 bases, with 12 bases sitting between them. The germline gives CDR1 SGHDN, CDR2 FVKESK. CDR3 residues: CASSPGHQPYEQYF. The CDR3 coding sequence is TGTGCCAGCAGCCCGGGACACCAACCCTACGAGCAGTACTTC.

In this sample, this clone turned up a few times. The rearrangement links TRBV30 to TRBJ1-6; 7 nucleotides align to TRBD1. With 2 bases clipped from V and 7 bases from J, the junction kept 11 bases outside the gene matches. The CDR3 covers 16 residues. Germline V gives CDR1 GTSNPN, CDR2 SVGIG (reference sequence). CDR3 in amino acids: CAWSLAGGRGNSPLHF. In nucleotides, the CDR3 is TGTGCCTGGAGTTTGGCAGGGGGACGTGGAAATTCACCCCTCCACTTT.

This rearrangement joins TRBV9 to TRBJ2-1; 12 nucleotides agree with TRBD2. Per germline, CDR1 SGDLS and CDR2 YYNGEE. V shed 4 bases and J 4 bases; nucleotides not matched to a gene: 9. There are 17 residues in the CDR3. CDR3 in DNA: TGTGCCAGCAGCACCCGACTAGCGGGGGAATCATACAATGAGCAGTTCTTC. The encoded protein is CASSTRLAGESYNEQFF.

CDR3 DNA sequence: TGTGCCAGCAGCCCTACTATTAACAATTATGGCTACACCTTC. Its translation: CASSPTINNYGYTF. The chain is built from TRBV7-2 and TRBJ1-2; D is undetermined. With 5 bases removed from V and 5 bases from J, the gap between germline ends came to 15 bases. This CDR3 contains 14 residues. Germline V gene lookup returns CDR1 SGHTA and CDR2 FQGNSA.

The chain joins TRBV11-2 to TRBJ2-1, with 8 bases aligning to TRBD1. V shed 1 base, J shed 8 bases, and the junction held 7 bases outside the gene matches. The CDR3 is 15 residues long. Per the germline V gene, CDR1 is SGHAT and CDR2 is FQNNGV. The CDR3 here is CASSLGQGIAYEQFF. CDR3 DNA sequence: TGTGCCAGCAGCTTAGGACAGGGGATAGCATATGAGCAGTTCTTC.

The chain joins TRBV3-1 (or the pseudogene TRBV3-2) to TRBJ1-1; D not certain. Trimming removed 1 base at V and 7 bases at J, with 10 bases between. This CDR3 spans 13 amino acids. CDR1 is LGHDT, CDR2 YNNKEL, per germline (reference sequence). The CDR3 protein is CASSQVDSREAFF. The CDR3 nucleotides read TGTGCCAGCAGCCAAGTTGACTCCCGTGAAGCTTTCTTT.

The chain joins TRBV6-5 to TRBJ2-7; 12 positions agree with TRBD1. Germline values: CDR1 MNHEY, CDR2 SVGAGI. Trimming took 2 bases from V and 3 from J; bases not matched to a gene: 5. There are 16 residues in the CDR3. The CDR3 loop reads CASSYGTGGLSYEQYF. For the CDR3, the DNA is TGTGCCAGCAGTTACGGGACAGGGGGCCTAAGCTACGAGCAGTACTTC.

J is TRBJ1-1 and V is TRBV19; 8 nucleotides align to TRBD1. The V segment lost 3 bases and the J segment 0 bases; nucleotides outside the gene matches: 12. The germline CDR1 and CDR2 sequences are LNHDA and SQIVND (reference sequence). The CDR3 is made up of 18 amino acids. The CDR3 DNA sequence: TGTGCCAGTAGTATTCGTATGAGACAGGGGCCCATGAACACTGAAGCTTTCTTT. Translating it yields CASSIRMRQGPMNTEAFF.

The chain recombines TRBV30 with TRBJ2-1, with D possibly matching TRBD2 (5 bases). The V end lost 8 bases, the J end lost 1 base, and 12 bases lay between the germline ends. The CDR3 runs to 13 residues. CDR1 GTSNPN and CDR2 SVGIG come from the germline V gene (reference sequence). The CDR3, as DNA: TGTGCCCACCTCCCGGGGTCCTACAATGAGCAGTTCTTC. This codes for CAHLPGSYNEQFF.

This clone has a single count. Other DNA sequences in the same sample also yield this CDR3. V and J are TRBV30 and TRBJ1-5; D is perhaps TRBD1 (5 bases). The length of the CDR3 is 14 residues. The V end lost 2 bases, the J end lost 3 bases, and 11 bases lay between the germline ends. CDR1 is GTSNPN, CDR2 SVGIG, per germline (reference sequence). CDR3 protein: CAWSPDSSNQPQHF. The CDR3 DNA reads TGTGCCTGGAGTCCCGACAGTTCCAATCAGCCCCAGCATTTT.

The chain combines TRBV2 with TRBJ2-7; D is possibly TRBD1 (7 bases). The V and J ends lost 8 bases and 2 bases respectively, with 13 bases between them. Germline CDR1 and CDR2: SNHLY and FYNNEI. The CDR3 extends over 13 amino acids. The CDR3 spells CASGGGFTYEQYF. The CDR3 DNA sequence: TGTGCCAGCGGAGGGGGCTTCACCTACGAGCAGTACTTC. Based on the CDR3 plus reference TRBV2 and TRBJ2-7, the full variable domain is EPEVTQTPSHQVTQMGQEVILRCVPISNHLYFYWYRQILGQKVEFLVSFYNNEISEKSEIFDDQFSVERPDGSNFTLKIRSTKLEDSAMYFCASGGGFTYEQYFGPGTRLTVT.

The gene calls are TRBV7-2 and TRBJ2-7, with 7 bases aligning to TRBD2. The CDR3 has 16 amino acids. J was trimmed by 3 bases and V by 0 bases; bases with no gene match: 8. CDR1 is SGHTA and CDR2 is FQGNSA in the germline V gene. As DNA, the CDR3 is TGTGCCAGCAGCTTAGCAGAGCGGGGACTACACTACGAGCAGTACTTC. Its translation: CASSLAERGLHYEQYF.